This T cell receptor (beta chain) was recorded in a study of PD-1 blockade in classical Hodgkin lymphoma. The patients all showed relapse after autologous stem cell transplantation, while their brentuximab vedotin exposure varied. Best responses fell into complete response, partial response or progressive disease. Per the germline V gene, CDR1 is LGHNA and CDR2 is YNFKEQ. Between the trimmed V and J ends, which lost 0 bases and 0 bases, there was a span of 12 bases. The CDR3 covers 17 residues. Sequencing was performed with immunoSEQ multiplex PCR; in TCRdb, only in-frame clones are kept and a portion is missing. The data show 60,000 or so clones, with 90% seen just once and 9.7% held by the top ten.

V gene TRBV4-2 combines with J gene TRBJ2-1; D is unresolved. The TCR was taken from a human donor with classical Hodgkin lymphoma. The sequencing here drew on peripheral blood mononuclear cells (PBMCs), taken at baseline. In DNA, the CDR3 is TGTGCCAGCAGCCAAGATAAAGCTCACGCCTCCTACAATGAGCAGTTCTTC. Its translation is CASSQDKAHASYNEQFF.